This is a list of T cell receptor beta chains from one sample in a study of spatial heterogeneity in lung cancer. In TCRdb, the 5' RACE reads were re-called with MiXCR into one record per CDR3 protein. The table shows fewer than 25,000 distinct CDR3 sequences, with more than 4.5% occurring only once. Here the sequenced sample was lung tumor tissue, taken at surgery. These TCRs come from a male donor with early-stage non-small cell lung cancer. Each CDR3 is given with its conserved first and last residue. The D gene is left open where the match is weak. The listing skips clone size in some rows; elsewhere it reads once, few, many or a size class.

>many|TRBV7-9|TRBJ2-1|TRBD1
TGTGCCAGCAGAAACACAGGGGGCAATGAGCAGTTCTTC
CASRNTGGNEQFF
>few|TRBV5-1|TRBJ1-5|TRBD1
TGCGCCAGCAGCCCCGGACAGGGACCTTATAGCAATCAGCCCCAGCATTTT
CASSPGQGPYSNQPQHF
>many|TRBV5-6|TRBJ2-5|.
TGTGCCAGCAGCTTGGATGTGGGTACAGAGACCCAGTACTTC
CASSLDVGTETQYF
>many|TRBV28|TRBJ2-7|.
TGTGCCAGCAGAATGGACCCCCACCCCTACGAGCAGTACTTC
CASRMDPHPYEQYF
>many|TRBV28|TRBJ1-5|.
TGTGCCAGCAGTTTGGGTACAGGTAGCAATCAGCCCCAGCATTTT
CASSLGTGSNQPQHF
>many|TRBV20-1|TRBJ1-5|.
TGCAGTGCTAGAAAGCAGGGTGATCAGCCCCAGCATTTT
CSARKQGDQPQHF
>many|TRBV23-1|TRBJ2-7|TRBD2
TGCGCCAGCAGTCCCCCCAAGGCTAGCGGGAGTAACGAGCAGTACTTC
CASSPPKASGSNEQYF
>few|TRBV12-3/TRBV12-4|TRBJ1-1|TRBD1
TGTGCCAGCAGCTACGACAGGGCTGCGGCTTTCTTT
CASSYDRAAAFF
>many|TRBV7-2|TRBJ1-3|.
TGTGCCAGCAGCTTAAGGGGGAGCTCTGGAAACACCATATATTTT
CASSLRGSSGNTIYF
>medium-sized|TRBV7-9|TRBJ1-1|.
TGTGCCAGCAGCCCGGAGGGCGGTTCGAAGTACACTGAAGCTTTCTTT
CASSPEGGSKYTEAFF
>many|TRBV27|TRBJ2-7|.
TGTGCCAGCAGTTTATCGATAGGGGGGTTCTACGAGCAGTACTTC
CASSLSIGGFYEQYF
>many|TRBV29-1|TRBJ2-5|.
TGCAGCGTTGAGGTTGGGGCCCAAGAGACCCAGTACTTC
CSVEVGAQETQYF
>medium-sized|TRBV6-1|TRBJ1-6|.
TGTGCCAGCAGAGGCGGGCTGTATAATTCACCCCTCCACTTT
CASRGGLYNSPLHF
>many|TRBV10-2|TRBJ1-1|.
TGCGCCAGCAGTGAAGGAACGGAGAACACTGAAGCTTTCTTT
CASSEGTENTEAFF
>large|TRBV28|TRBJ1-1|TRBD1
TGTGCCAGCAGTTCACCGGACAGGGCTGAAGCTTTCTTT
CASSSPDRAEAFF
>many|TRBV12-3/TRBV12-4|TRBJ2-7|TRBD2
TGTGCCAGCAGCGCCACACTAGCGGGAGGGCCCTACGAGCAGTACTTC
CASSATLAGGPYEQYF
>many|TRBV24-1|TRBJ2-7|.
TGTGCCACCAGTATGGGGGCGGCAATCTACGAGCAGTACTTC
CATSMGAAIYEQYF
>many|TRBV2|TRBJ2-1|.
TGTGCCAGCAGTCGGCAGATGAGCTCCTACAATGAGCAGTTCTTC
CASSRQMSSYNEQFF
>many|TRBV5-1|TRBJ1-1|.
TGCGCCAGCAGCTTGGCCGTAGACACTGAAGCTTTCTTT
CASSLAVDTEAFF
>many|TRBV7-7|TRBJ2-3|TRBD2
TGTGCTAGCAGCTTAGGACTAGGGGATACGCAGTATTTT
CASSLGLGDTQYF
>many|TRBV6-1|TRBJ1-2|.
TGTGCCAGCAGGTCGACGGGGGGTCTTGTCTATGGCTACACCTTC
CASRSTGGLVYGYTF
>many|TRBV7-8|TRBJ1-4|.
TGTGCCAGCAGCCACAGTGGGGAAAAACTGTTTTTT
CASSHSGEKLFF
>many|TRBV6-5|TRBJ2-7|TRBD1
TGTGCCAGCAGTTACATGACAGGGGAGTACGAGCAGTACTTC
CASSYMTGEYEQYF
>many|TRBV7-2|TRBJ2-3|.
TGTGCCAGCAGCCCCTTTTCCTTCGGCACAGATACGCAGTATTTT
CASSPFSFGTDTQYF
>medium-sized|TRBV18|TRBJ1-1|TRBD1
TGTGCCAGCTCACGACAGGGAGAAACTGAAGCTTTCTTT
CASSRQGETEAFF
>many|TRBV4-2|TRBJ2-3|TRBD1
TGTGCCAGCAGCCAAGACGACAGGGGGTACACAGATACGCAGTATTTT
CASSQDDRGYTDTQYF
>many|TRBV21-1|TRBJ2-2|.
TGTGCCAGCAGCAAAGTGAGGGGCACCGGGGAGCTGTTTTTT
CASSKVRGTGELFF
>many|TRBV30|TRBJ2-7|.
TGTGCCTGGAGTGTTCAGGAGGAGCGCGAGCAGTACTTC
CAWSVQEEREQYF
>many|TRBV6-5|TRBJ2-7|.
TGTGCCAGCAGTGTGGGACGAGGGATGCGGTACTTC
CASSVGRGMRYF
>many|TRBV3-1|TRBJ2-3|TRBD2
TGTGCCAGCAGCCAACGGGGGACTAGCGGGAGGGCCGGGAGAGATACGCAGTATTTT
CASSQRGTSGRAGRDTQYF
>many|TRBV29-1|TRBJ2-7|TRBD2
TGCAGCGTCCGGGGGGAATACGAGCAGTACTTC
CSVRGEYEQYF
>many|TRBV7-9|TRBJ1-6|.
TGTGCCAGCAGCTTAGCACCAAATTCACCCCTCCACTTT
CASSLAPNSPLHF
>many|TRBV6-1|TRBJ1-4|TRBD1
TGTGCCAGCAGATACGGGACAGCGAATGAAAAACTGTTTTTT
CASRYGTANEKLFF
>few|TRBV5-1|TRBJ2-3|TRBD2
TGCGCCAGCAGCAGCGGGGGGTCCTATACGCAGTATTTT
CASSSGGSYTQYF
>few|TRBV20-1|TRBJ2-3|TRBD2
TGCAGTGCTAGCCCTAGCGCGGGGGTTTCAGATACGCAGTATTTT
CSASPSAGVSDTQYF
>many|TRBV5-1|TRBJ1-1|.
TGCGCCAGCAGCTTCTACAATTTAGGGGGAAACACTGAAGCTTTCTTT
CASSFYNLGGNTEAFF
>many|TRBV10-3|TRBJ1-5|TRBD1
TGTGCCATCAGCGGACAGGGTGACCAGCCCCAGCATTTT
CAISGQGDQPQHF
>medium-sized|TRBV24-1|TRBJ2-1|.
TGTGCCACCAGTGATGCGACTGATGAGCAGTTCTTC
CATSDATDEQFF
>medium-sized|TRBV6-5|TRBJ1-4|.
TGTGCCAGCACAAGGCTGGTACAGGGAAAAGGAAAACTGTTTTTT
CASTRLVQGKGKLFF
>many|TRBV28|TRBJ2-1|.
TGTGCCAGCAGTCTAACAGGCGGGAACTCCTACAATGAGCAGTTCTTC
CASSLTGGNSYNEQFF
>few|TRBV7-9|TRBJ2-7|TRBD2
TGTGCCAGCAGCTCCGCTAGCGGCCGGGGGCAGTACTTC
CASSSASGRGQYF
>many|TRBV7-6|TRBJ2-7|.
TGTGCCAGCAGCTTAGCGACGGCACCCTACGAGCAGTACTTC
CASSLATAPYEQYF
>.|TRBV5-6|TRBJ1-1|.
TGTGCCAGCAGCTTGGCCCCGGACAAAGGGACTGAAGCTTTCTTT
CASSLAPDKGTEAFF
>many|TRBV19|TRBJ2-1|TRBD1
TGTGCCAGTATGGGGGTAGGACAGGATCCCTACAATGAGCAGTTCTTC
CASMGVGQDPYNEQFF
>few|TRBV9|TRBJ1-2|.
TGTGCCAGCAGCCTCCAGGGCGGCAGAGACTATGGCTACACCTTC
CASSLQGGRDYGYTF
>many|TRBV12-3/TRBV12-4|TRBJ2-5|TRBD2
TGTGCCAGCAGTGCTAGCGGGGGGAAGACCCAGTACTTC
CASSASGGKTQYF
>many|TRBV7-9|TRBJ2-6|TRBD2
TGTGCCAGCAGCCCTCTAGCGGGAGACCCTGGGGCCAACGTCCTGACTTTC
CASSPLAGDPGANVLTF
>many|TRBV6-5|TRBJ1-5|.
TGTGCCAGCAGTTATAGGCCCGAGGGCAATCAGCCCCAGCATTTT
CASSYRPEGNQPQHF
>many|TRBV18|TRBJ2-1|TRBD2
TGTGCCAGCTCACCCCGACTCGGGACTAGCGGGACACACAATGAGCAGTTCTTC
CASSPRLGTSGTHNEQFF
>medium-sized|TRBV5-6|TRBJ2-3|.
TGTGCCAGCAGCTTTACGCGGGGCCATCGAGATACGCAGTATTTT
CASSFTRGHRDTQYF
>.|TRBV3-1|TRBJ1-2|.
TGTGCCAGCAGCCAAGCGATCGGGGTTGGTGGCTACACCTTC
CASSQAIGVGGYTF
>many|TRBV5-1|TRBJ2-7|.
TGCGCCAGCAGCTTGTTGGGGGGACCCACCTACGAGCAGTACTTC
CASSLLGGPTYEQYF
>few|TRBV7-2|TRBJ2-1|TRBD2
TGTGCCAGCAGGCCTAGCGGAAGCTCCTACAATGAGCAGTTCTTC
CASRPSGSSYNEQFF
>many|TRBV20-1|TRBJ2-1|TRBD2
TGCAGTGCTAGGACTGGCGCGGGAGGATACAATGAGCAGTTCTTC
CSARTGAGGYNEQFF